The 23 T cell receptor beta chains listed next were all sequenced from one sample in a study of OX40 agonist ivuxolimab in advanced cancers. TCRdb keeps only in-frame clones here, not all; method: immunoSEQ multiplex PCR. The sample shows around 35,000 clones, about 78% of them seen only once. This specimen consisted of CD4+ or CD8+ T cells sorted from blood, obtained in a trial of the OX40 agonist ivuxolimab. The receptor source for this set is an adult with an advanced solid tumor such as melanoma, head and neck, liver or kidney cancer.

This rearrangement joins TRBV18 to TRBJ1-1; D unclear. Trimming shortened V by 3 bases and J by 13 bases, and 18 bases separated the two germline ends. The CDR3 extends over 13 amino acids. In germline, CDR1 is KGHSH, CDR2 LQKENI. CDR3 bases: TGTGCCAGCTCACCTTCCCCCAAAGGGAGGGTTTTCTTT. Protein product: CASSPSPKGRVFF.

The J gene is TRBJ2-5, the V gene TRBV6-4; D ambiguous. This CDR3 has 13 residues. Looked up from germline, CDR1 is MRHNA and CDR2 is SNTAGT. V lost 0 bases, J lost 4 bases, and 6 bases lay in between. The DNA for the CDR3 is TGTGCCAGCAGTGACTCGGGCCCAGAGACCCAGTACTTC. Translated: CASSDSGPETQYF.

The rearrangement joins TRBV19 to TRBJ1-5, with D hard to call. The CDR3 is 14 amino acids. Trimming took 7 bases from V and 1 from J, leaving 11 bases between them. Germline V gene data show CDR1 as LNHDA and CDR2 as SQIVND (reference sequence). Here the CDR3 DNA reads TGTGCCAGTACTTTCCCCGGGAGCAATCAGCCCCAGCATTTT. This encodes CASTFPGSNQPQHF.

This chain uses TRBV4-1 with TRBJ1-2; a possible D gene is TRBD1 (6 bases). From germline, CDR1 is MGHRA and CDR2 YSYEKL. Deletions cut 4 bases from V and 3 bases from J, with 12 bases between. The CDR3 covers 14 residues. The CDR3 reads CASSLTEGDYGYTF. Here the CDR3 DNA reads TGCGCCAGCAGCCTTACGGAGGGGGACTATGGCTACACCTTC.

The J gene is TRBJ2-1, the V gene TRBV10-3, with TRBD2 matching over 11 bases. The CDR3 sequence is 15 residues long. Germline-derived CDR1 and CDR2 are ENHRY and SYGVKD. J lost 6 bases, V lost 0 bases, and 1 base had no gene match. The CDR3 DNA reads as TGTGCCATCAGTGAGTCCGGGACTAGCGGCAATGAGCAGTTCTTC. Its translation is CAISESGTSGNEQFF.

The rearrangement joins TRBV29-1 to TRBJ2-1, with 12 bases identical to TRBD2. The V gene's germline CDR1 is SQVTM and CDR2 ANQGSEA. V gave up 5 bases and J gave up 2 bases; unmatched junction bases: 7. The CDR3 totals 16 residues. The CDR3 spells CSVTSSGGGPYNEQFF. The CDR3 DNA reads as TGCAGCGTTACGTCTAGCGGGGGGGGCCCCTACAATGAGCAGTTCTTC.

The genes are TRBV11-2 and TRBJ1-1; 7 bases match TRBD1. The ends lost 1 base at V and 3 bases at J; junction bases unmatched: 5. The CDR3 has 15 amino acids. The germline CDR1 and CDR2 sequences are SGHAT and FQNNGV. The CDR3: CASSLADRSYTEAFF. CDR3 DNA sequence: TGTGCCAGCAGCTTAGCGGACAGGAGTTACACTGAAGCTTTCTTT.

This clone was seen a handful of times. The chain recombines TRBV27 with TRBJ2-3, with D unclear. The CDR3 runs to 14 residues. Trimming stripped 4 bases from V and 4 bases from J, with 12 bases between. Germline values: CDR1 MNHEY, CDR2 SMNVEV (reference sequence). Here the CDR3 reads CASSSHQYPDTQYF. The CDR3 nucleotides read TGTGCCAGCAGTTCCCACCAATATCCAGATACGCAGTATTTT.

This clone showed up just once. CDR3 region: CASSPPVGRGPYEQYF. For the CDR3, the DNA is TGTGCCAGCTCCCCCCCCGTCGGGAGAGGACCCTACGAGCAGTACTTC. The gene calls are TRBV28 and TRBJ2-7; the D gene is possibly TRBD2 (6 bases). Looked up from germline, CDR1 is MDHEN and CDR2 is SYDVKM. The CDR3 contains 16 residues. V dropped 8 bases and J dropped 2 bases, with 22 bases sitting between them.

CDR3 sequence reads: CASTEWTGELFF. The DNA for the CDR3 is TGTGCCAGCACCGAGTGGACCGGGGAGCTGTTTTTT. The genes are TRBV6-1 and TRBJ2-2, with D unclear. Trimming shortened V by 7 bases and J by 5 bases, and 8 bases separated the two germline ends. This CDR3 is 12 amino acids long. Germline V gives CDR1 MNHNS, CDR2 SASEGT.

The chain joins TRBV4-1 to TRBJ1-4, with no clear D. V lost 0 bases and J lost 7, with 18 bases in between. This CDR3 is 17 amino acids long. Germline loops: CDR1 MGHRA, CDR2 YSYEKL. The CDR3 region is CASSQDDVGLVGEKLFF. The CDR3 nucleotides are TGCGCCAGCAGCCAAGACGACGTGGGTCTCGTGGGTGAAAAACTGTTTTTT.

This clone is a singleton in its sample. Here the CDR3 DNA reads TGTGCCAGCAGCCCTCCCAGGCACGCCTACGAGCAGTACTTC. It encodes CASSPPRHAYEQYF. V is TRBV7-2 and J is TRBJ2-7; D is unclear. CDR3 size: 14 residues. Per the germline V gene, CDR1 is SGHTA and CDR2 is FQGNSA. Trimming took 5 bases from V and 2 from J, leaving 13 bases between them. Together with reference TRBV7-2 and TRBJ2-7, the CDR3 gives the full variable domain: GAGVSQSPSNKVTEKGKDVELRCDPISGHTALYWYRQSLGQGLEFLIYFQGNSAPDKSGLPSDRFSAERTGGSVSTLTIQRTQQEDSAVYLCASSPPRHAYEQYFGPGTRLTVT.

The sample holds a few counts of this clone. The genes are TRBV2 and TRBJ2-3, with D tentatively TRBD1 or TRBD2 (5 bases each). Trimming stripped 10 bases from V and 2 bases from J, with 19 bases between. This CDR3 spans 15 amino acids. Looked up from germline, CDR1 is SNHLY and CDR2 is FYNNEI. DNA for the CDR3: TGTGCCACCAGACGCGCTGGGACCCACACAGATACGCAGTATTTT. Protein: CATRRAGTHTDTQYF.

The rearrangement joins TRBV21-1 to TRBJ1-2. TRBV21-1 is a pseudogene segment. This CDR3 contains 16 residues. The CDR3 spells CASSTPRRGGYYGYTF. The CDR3 nucleotides read TGTGCCAGCAGCACACCCAGACGGGGGGGTTACTATGGCTACACCTTC.

The genes are TRBV7-8 and TRBJ2-2; 7 bases line up with TRBD2. The germline gives CDR1 SGHVS, CDR2 FQNEAQ. There are 15 residues in the CDR3. Losses at the gene ends were 1 base for V and 5 bases for J; bases not matched to a gene: 4. CDR3 sequence reads: CASSLGLAETGELFF. Here the CDR3 DNA reads TGTGCCAGCAGCTTAGGGCTAGCGGAAACCGGGGAGCTGTTTTTT.

This chain links TRBV11-2 with TRBJ1-1; D is undetermined. Germline CDR1 is SGHAT and CDR2 is FQNNGV. With 5 bases removed from V and 1 base from J, the gap between germline ends came to 8 bases. The CDR3 sequence is 13 residues long. The CDR3 protein is CASSAQENTEAFF. The DNA of the CDR3 is TGTGCCAGCAGCGCTCAAGAGAACACTGAAGCTTTCTTT.

This clone occurred once. The chain combines TRBV18 with TRBJ1-4; no firm D call. V dropped 1 base and J dropped 0 bases, with 12 bases sitting between them. Germline CDR1 KGHSH, CDR2 LQKENI. This CDR3 comprises 17 residues. The CDR3 coding sequence is TGTGCCAGCTCACCACTCGGAAAAGGCTCAACTAATGAAAAACTGTTTTTT. The encoded protein is CASSPLGKGSTNEKLFF.

V and J are TRBV6-6 and TRBJ1-5; D remains unclear. CDR1 and CDR2 from the germline V gene are MNHNY and SVGAGI (reference sequence). The CDR3 totals 15 residues. V lost 6 bases, J lost 0 bases, and 12 bases lay in between. The CDR3 here is CASSPQKGSNQPQHF. The CDR3 bases are TGTGCCAGCAGCCCTCAGAAAGGTAGCAATCAGCCCCAGCATTTT.

The rearrangement links TRBV5-1 to TRBJ2-7; a possible D gene is TRBD2 (7 bases). This CDR3 has 13 amino acids. V dropped 2 bases and J dropped 5 bases, with 11 bases sitting between them. In germline, CDR1 is SGHRS, CDR2 YFSETQ. Written as DNA, the CDR3 is TGCGCCAGCAGCTTATCGGGGGGCAACGAGCAGTACTTC. Amino acids: CASSLSGGNEQYF.

This clone rates as medium-sized. V usage is TRBV5-1 and J usage is TRBJ2-3, with D maybe TRBD2 (5 bases). The ends were cut back, 4 bases at V and 3 bases at J, with 18 bases in the middle. Germline V lookup: CDR1 SGHRS, CDR2 YFSETQ. The CDR3 extends over 16 amino acids. The CDR3 region has the DNA TGCGCCAGCAGCCCCGAGCAAGCGGTAAGGACAGATACGCAGTATTTT. Translating gives CASSPEQAVRTDTQYF.

The rearrangement joins TRBV6-6 to TRBJ2-7; D might be TRBD1 (5 bases). Trimming took 5 bases from V and 2 from J, leaving 13 bases between them. Germline V lookup: CDR1 MNHNY, CDR2 SVGAGI (reference sequence). The CDR3 sequence is 14 residues long. The CDR3 here is CASSPYRSAYEQYF. DNA for the CDR3: TGTGCCAGCAGTCCCTACAGGTCAGCCTACGAGCAGTACTTC.

V and J are TRBV27 and TRBJ1-5, with 9 bases identical to TRBD1. The junction had 7 bases not matched to a gene; V was cut back by 5 bases and J by 2 bases. Germline V CDR1 and CDR2: MNHEY, SMNVEV (reference sequence). This CDR3 region has 16 residues. CDR3 in DNA: TGTGCCAGCAGTAATAGACAGGGGGTGGGCAATCAGCCCCAGCATTTT. It is translated as CASSNRQGVGNQPQHF.

This clone is a singleton in its sample. The V and J genes are TRBV7-2 and TRBJ1-1, with 8 nucleotides matching TRBD1. V lost 1 base and J lost 11; bases outside the gene matches: 6. The CDR3 runs 13 residues. Germline V gives CDR1 SGHTA, CDR2 FQGNSA. CDR3 loop: CASSLVSGGLAFF. CDR3 coding DNA: TGTGCCAGCAGCTTAGTTTCAGGGGGCCTCGCTTTCTTT.